Described below is a single T cell receptor beta chain sequence and its context. Its antigen is undetermined. This record comes from a study of cytomegalovirus exposure and HLA in healthy donors. As for the study in general: Of the donors genotyped, several hundred in all, 65% to 90% fell in the Caucasian-associated ancestry cluster.

A multiplex PCR was run with 60 Vbeta primers and 13 Jbeta primers. Profiling relied on immunoSEQ multiplex PCR, and the TCRdb table lists in-frame clones only, not all of them. There are about 62,000 clones in the sample; roughly 77% occur only once, and 5% to 6.5% lies in the top ten. Nominally healthy donors were sampled, though unrecorded immune exposures were likely. Whole-study findings and limits: The study listed approximately 160 cytomegalovirus-associated TCR beta chains. Common viral pathogens seemed to be connected with several of the most significant clusters, according to a later analysis.

V was clipped by 2 bases and J by 7 bases, with 23 bases between them. Germline V gives CDR1 MNHNS, CDR2 SASEGT. This CDR3 contains 17 residues. Sequencing input: PBMCs. This chain joins TRBV6-1 and TRBJ1-2; unclear D gene. This clonotype originated in a woman in her thirties in good health and CMV-seronegative. CDR3 DNA: TGTGCCAGCAGTGAAAATCCCACGACATTTTGGGTTGGTGGCTACACCTTC. This translates into CASSENPTTFWVGGYTF.